Included here is one TCR beta chain sequence, with context. This entry belongs to a study of blood T cell repertoires in COVID-19. Study as a whole: Some COVID-19 samples were acute and others convalescent; all came from the United States, Italy and Spain. Sources were T cells, B-cell-depleted T cells, or PBMCs; the material itself was cDNA or gDNA.

The CDR3 runs to 18 residues. In the study's own analysis: The assay estimated nucleated cells by amplifying reference gene primers. Sequencing used immunoSEQ multiplex PCR; TCRdb keeps in-frame clones, though not all of them. V, J and clone size reflect that table, while D and trimming were determined from the DNA. The table has 390,000 or so clones, roughly 85% seen once. The genes are TRBV21-1 and TRBJ1-5. TRBV21-1 is tagged as a pseudogene. The TCR was taken from a woman aged 30 to 39 with active or convalescent COVID-19. Sequenced: peripheral blood. Here the CDR3 DNA reads TGTGCCAGCAGCAAAGCAAAGCGGGTACTGTATAGCAATCAGCCCCAGCATTTT. This codes for CASSKAKRVLYSNQPQHF.